The entry that follows covers one TCR beta chain sequence. Its antigen remains unidentified. This entry comes from a study of CD8+CD57+ T cells in acquired aplastic anemia. Study at large: Isolated CD4+ and CD8+ cells, once sorted, yielded DNA averaging roughly 3.2 ug. Points from the study as a whole: Shared by patients and controls, 25 to 30 CD8+ CDR3s were abundant in patients.

Genomic DNA, serving as template, underwent TCR beta VDJ and CDR3 profiling. From the reads, TCRdb called clonotypes with MiXCR, one entry per CDR3 protein. Of 180,000 or so distinct CDR3 sequences in the sample, less than 60% are singletons; the top ten hold about 1.8%. Previously, flow cytometry had revealed CD8+CD57+ cell expansion in the patients chosen for sequencing. The CDR3 sequence is 15 residues long. V was cut by 0 bases and J by 5 bases, with 13 bases left in between. Germline CDR1 LNHNV, CDR2 YYDKDF (reference sequence). The chain recombines TRBV15 with TRBJ1-2; tentatively, D is TRBD1 (5 bases). The specimen was sorted CD4+, CD8+, or CD8+CD57+ T cells (not recorded which) from PBMCs. The source is a human donor with aplastic anemia. The CDR3 DNA reads as TGTGCCACCAGCAGAGACCCACAGGCTACTTATGGCTACACCTTC. Translated: CATSRDPQATYGYTF.